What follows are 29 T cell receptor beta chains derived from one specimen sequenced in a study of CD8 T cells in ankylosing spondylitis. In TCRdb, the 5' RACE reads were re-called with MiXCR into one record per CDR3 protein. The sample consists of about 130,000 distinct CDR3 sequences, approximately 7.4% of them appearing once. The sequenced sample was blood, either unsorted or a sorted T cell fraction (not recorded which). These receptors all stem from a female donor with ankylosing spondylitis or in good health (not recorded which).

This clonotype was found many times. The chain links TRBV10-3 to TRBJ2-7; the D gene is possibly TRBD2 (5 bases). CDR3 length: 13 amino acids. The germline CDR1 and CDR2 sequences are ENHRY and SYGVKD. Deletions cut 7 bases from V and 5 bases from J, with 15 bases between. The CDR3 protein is CAIKPGNRNEQYF. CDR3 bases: TGTGCCATCAAACCGGGAAATAGGAACGAGCAGTACTTC.

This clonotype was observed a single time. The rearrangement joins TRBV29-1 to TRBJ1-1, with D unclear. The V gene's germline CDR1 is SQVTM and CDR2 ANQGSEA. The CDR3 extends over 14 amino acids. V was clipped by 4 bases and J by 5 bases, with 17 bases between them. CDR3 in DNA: TGCAGCGTTGCCTCGCAGCGCCGGGAGACTGAAGCTTTCTTT. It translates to CSVASQRRETEAFF.

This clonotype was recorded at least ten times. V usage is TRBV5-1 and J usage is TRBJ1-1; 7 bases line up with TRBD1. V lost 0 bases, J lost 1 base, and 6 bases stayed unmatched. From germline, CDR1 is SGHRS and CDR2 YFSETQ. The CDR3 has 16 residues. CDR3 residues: CASSLAAGQKNTEAFF. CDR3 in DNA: TGCGCCAGCAGCTTGGCCGCGGGACAGAAGAACACTGAAGCTTTCTTT.

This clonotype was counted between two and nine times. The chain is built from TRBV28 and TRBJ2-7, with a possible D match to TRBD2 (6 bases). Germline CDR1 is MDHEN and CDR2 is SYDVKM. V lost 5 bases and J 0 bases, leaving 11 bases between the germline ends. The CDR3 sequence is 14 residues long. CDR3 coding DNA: TGTGCCAGCAGTCTCCCCGGGAGCTCCTACGAGCAGTACTTC. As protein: CASSLPGSSYEQYF.

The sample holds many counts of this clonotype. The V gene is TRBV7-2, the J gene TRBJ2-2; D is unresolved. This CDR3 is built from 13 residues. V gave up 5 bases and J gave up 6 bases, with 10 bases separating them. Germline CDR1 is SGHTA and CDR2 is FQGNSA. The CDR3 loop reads CASSGDPAGELFF. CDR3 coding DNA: TGTGCCAGCAGCGGCGACCCGGCCGGGGAGCTGTTTTTT.

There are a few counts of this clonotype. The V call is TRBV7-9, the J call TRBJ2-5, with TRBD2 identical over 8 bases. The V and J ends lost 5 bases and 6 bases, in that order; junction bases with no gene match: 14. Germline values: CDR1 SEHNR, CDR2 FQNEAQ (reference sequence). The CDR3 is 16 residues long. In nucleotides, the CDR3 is TGTGCCAGCAGCCTCGAAAACGCTAGCGGGCGCAAGACCCAGTACTTC. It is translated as CASSLENASGRKTQYF.

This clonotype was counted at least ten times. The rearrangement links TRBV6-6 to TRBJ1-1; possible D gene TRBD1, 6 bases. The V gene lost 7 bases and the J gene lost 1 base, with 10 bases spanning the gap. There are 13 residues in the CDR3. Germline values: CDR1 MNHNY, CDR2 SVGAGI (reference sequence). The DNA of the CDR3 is TGTGCCAGCACTCCGGACAGGAACACTGAAGCTTTCTTT. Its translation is CASTPDRNTEAFF.

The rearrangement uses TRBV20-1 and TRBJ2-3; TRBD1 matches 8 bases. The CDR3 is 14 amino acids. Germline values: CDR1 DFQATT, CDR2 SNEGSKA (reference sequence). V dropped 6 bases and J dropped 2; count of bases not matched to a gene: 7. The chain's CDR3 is CSARTGRFTDTQYF. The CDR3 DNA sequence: TGCAGTGCAAGGACAGGGCGGTTCACAGATACGCAGTATTTT.

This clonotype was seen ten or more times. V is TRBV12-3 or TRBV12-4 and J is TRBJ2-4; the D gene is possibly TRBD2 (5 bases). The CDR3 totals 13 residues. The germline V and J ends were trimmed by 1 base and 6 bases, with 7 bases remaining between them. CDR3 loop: CASSLVAGNIQYF. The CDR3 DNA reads TGTGCCAGCAGTTTAGTGGCGGGAAACATTCAGTACTTC.

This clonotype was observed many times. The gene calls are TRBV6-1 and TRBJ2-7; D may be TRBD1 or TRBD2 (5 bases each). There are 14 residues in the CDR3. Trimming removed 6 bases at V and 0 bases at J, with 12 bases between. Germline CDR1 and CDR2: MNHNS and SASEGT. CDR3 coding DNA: TGTGCCAGCAGAGGGACGGACGACTCCTACGAGCAGTACTTC. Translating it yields CASRGTDDSYEQYF.

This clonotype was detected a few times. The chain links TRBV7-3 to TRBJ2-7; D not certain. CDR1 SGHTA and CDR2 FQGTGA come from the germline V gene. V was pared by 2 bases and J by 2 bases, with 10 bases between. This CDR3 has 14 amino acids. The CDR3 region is CASSLYSRPYEQYF. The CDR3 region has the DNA TGTGCCAGCAGCTTATACAGCCGACCCTACGAGCAGTACTTC. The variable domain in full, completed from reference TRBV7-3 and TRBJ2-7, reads GAGVSQTPSNKVTEKGKYVELRCDPISGHTALYWYRQSLGQGPEFLIYFQGTGAADDSGLPNDRFFAVRPEGSVSTLKIQRTERGDSAVYLCASSLYSRPYEQYFGPGTRLTVT.

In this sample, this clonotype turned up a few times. The CDR3 bases are TGTGCCATCAGCCCCGGACTAGCGGGGGGGCCCGAGAGCACAGATACGCAGTATTTT. Translated: CAISPGLAGGPESTDTQYF. The chain carries TRBV10-3 and TRBJ2-3, with 15 bases matching TRBD2. CDR3 size: 19 residues. CDR1 and CDR2 (germline): ENHRY, SYGVKD. Trimming at V came to 6 bases and at J to 0 bases, leaving 10 bases not matched to a gene.

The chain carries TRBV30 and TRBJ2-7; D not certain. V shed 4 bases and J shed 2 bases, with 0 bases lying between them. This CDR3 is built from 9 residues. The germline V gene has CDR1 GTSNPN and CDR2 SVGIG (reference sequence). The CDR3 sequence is CAWTYEQYF. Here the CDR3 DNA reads TGTGCCTGGACCTACGAGCAGTACTTC.

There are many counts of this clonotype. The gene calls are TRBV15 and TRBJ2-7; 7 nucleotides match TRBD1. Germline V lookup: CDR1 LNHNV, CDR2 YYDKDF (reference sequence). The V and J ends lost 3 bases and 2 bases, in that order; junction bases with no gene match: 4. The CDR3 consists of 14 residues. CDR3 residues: CATSSSGQAYEQYF. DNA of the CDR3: TGTGCCACCAGCAGTTCTGGACAGGCCTACGAGCAGTACTTC.

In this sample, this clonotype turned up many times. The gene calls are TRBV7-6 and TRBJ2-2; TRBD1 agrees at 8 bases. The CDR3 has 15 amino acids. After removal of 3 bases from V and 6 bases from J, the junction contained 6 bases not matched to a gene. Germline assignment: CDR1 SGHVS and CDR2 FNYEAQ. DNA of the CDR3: TGTGCCAGCAGCTTCGTCCCGGGACAGGCCGGGGAGCTGTTTTTT. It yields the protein CASSFVPGQAGELFF.

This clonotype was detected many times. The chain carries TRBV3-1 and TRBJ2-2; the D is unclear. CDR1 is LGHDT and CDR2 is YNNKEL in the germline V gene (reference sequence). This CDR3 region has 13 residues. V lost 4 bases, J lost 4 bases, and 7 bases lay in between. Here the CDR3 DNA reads TGTGCCAGCAGCCCCGACGTCACCGGGGAGCTGTTTTTT. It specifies CASSPDVTGELFF. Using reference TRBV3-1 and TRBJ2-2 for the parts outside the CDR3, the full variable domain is DTAVSQTPKYLVTQMGNDKSIKCEQNLGHDTMYWYKQDSKKFLKIMFSYNNKELIINETVPNRFSPKSPDKAHLNLHINSLELGDSAVYFCASSPDVTGELFFGEGSRLTVL.

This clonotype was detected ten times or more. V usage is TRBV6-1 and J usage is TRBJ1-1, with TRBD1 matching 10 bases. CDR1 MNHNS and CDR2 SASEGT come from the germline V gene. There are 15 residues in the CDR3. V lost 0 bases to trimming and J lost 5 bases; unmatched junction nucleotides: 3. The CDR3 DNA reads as TGTGCCAGCAGTGAAGCAGGGACAGGGGTAACTGAAGCTTTCTTT. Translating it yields CASSEAGTGVTEAFF.

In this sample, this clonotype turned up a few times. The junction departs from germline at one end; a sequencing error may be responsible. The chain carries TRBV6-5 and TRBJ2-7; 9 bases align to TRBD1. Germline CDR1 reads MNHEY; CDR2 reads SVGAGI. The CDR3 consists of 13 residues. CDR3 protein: CVSSYSDRGGQYF. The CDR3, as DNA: TGTGTCAGCAGTTACTCGGACAGGGGAGGGCAGTACTTC.

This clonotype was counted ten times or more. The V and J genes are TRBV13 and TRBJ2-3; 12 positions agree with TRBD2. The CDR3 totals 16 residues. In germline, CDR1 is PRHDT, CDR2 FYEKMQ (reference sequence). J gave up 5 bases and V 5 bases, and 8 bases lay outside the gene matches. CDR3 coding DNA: TGTGCCAGCAGCACCCTGACTAGCGGGGGAGTAGATACGCAGTATTTT. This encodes CASSTLTSGGVDTQYF.

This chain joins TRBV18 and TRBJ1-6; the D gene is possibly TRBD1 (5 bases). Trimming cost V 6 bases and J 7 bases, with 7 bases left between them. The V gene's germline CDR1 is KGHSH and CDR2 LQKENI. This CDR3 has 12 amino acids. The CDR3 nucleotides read TGTGCCAGCTCTCCAGGGAATTCACCCCTCCACTTT. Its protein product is CASSPGNSPLHF.

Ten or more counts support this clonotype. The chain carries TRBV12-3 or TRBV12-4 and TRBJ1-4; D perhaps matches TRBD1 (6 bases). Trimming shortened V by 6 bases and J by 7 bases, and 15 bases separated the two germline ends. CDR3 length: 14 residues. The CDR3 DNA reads TGTGCCAGCAGGATGACAGGAAGCGGTGAAAAACTGTTTTTT. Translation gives CASRMTGSGEKLFF.

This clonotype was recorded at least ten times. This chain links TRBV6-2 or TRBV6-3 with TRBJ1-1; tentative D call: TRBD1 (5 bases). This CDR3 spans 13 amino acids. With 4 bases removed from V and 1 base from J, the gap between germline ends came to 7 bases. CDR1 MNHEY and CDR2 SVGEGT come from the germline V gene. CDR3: CASSWGRNTEAFF. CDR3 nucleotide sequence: TGTGCCAGCAGTTGGGGACGGAACACTGAAGCTTTCTTT.

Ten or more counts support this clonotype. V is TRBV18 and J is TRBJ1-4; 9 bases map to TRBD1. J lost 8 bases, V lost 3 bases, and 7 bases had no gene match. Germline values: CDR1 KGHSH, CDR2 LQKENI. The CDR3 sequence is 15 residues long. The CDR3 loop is CASSPLGQGQEKLFF. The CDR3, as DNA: TGTGCCAGCTCACCCCTGGGACAGGGACAAGAAAAACTGTTTTTT.

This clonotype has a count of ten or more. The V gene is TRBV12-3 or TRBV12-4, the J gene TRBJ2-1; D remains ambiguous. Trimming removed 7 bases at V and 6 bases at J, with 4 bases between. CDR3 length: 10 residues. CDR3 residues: CASTLNEQFF. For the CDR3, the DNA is TGTGCCAGCACCCTCAATGAGCAGTTCTTC.

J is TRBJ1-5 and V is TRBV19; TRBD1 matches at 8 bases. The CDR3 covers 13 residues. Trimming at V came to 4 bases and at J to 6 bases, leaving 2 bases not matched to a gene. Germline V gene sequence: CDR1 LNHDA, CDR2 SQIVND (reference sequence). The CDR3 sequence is CASSSQGAQPQHF. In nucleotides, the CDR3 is TGTGCCAGTAGTAGCCAGGGGGCTCAGCCCCAGCATTTT.

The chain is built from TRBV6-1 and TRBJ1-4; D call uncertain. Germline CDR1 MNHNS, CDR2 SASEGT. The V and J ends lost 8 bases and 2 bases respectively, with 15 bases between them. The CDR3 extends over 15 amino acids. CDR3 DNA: TGTGCCAGCCAACCGCAGGTTGTCACTAATGAAAAACTGTTTTTT. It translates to CASQPQVVTNEKLFF.

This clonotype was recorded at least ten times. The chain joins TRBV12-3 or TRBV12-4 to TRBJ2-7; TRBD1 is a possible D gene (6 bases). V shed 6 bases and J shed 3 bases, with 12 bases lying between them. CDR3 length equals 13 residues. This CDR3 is CASSPTGRYEQYF. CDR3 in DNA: TGTGCCAGCAGCCCGACAGGCCGCTACGAGCAGTACTTC.

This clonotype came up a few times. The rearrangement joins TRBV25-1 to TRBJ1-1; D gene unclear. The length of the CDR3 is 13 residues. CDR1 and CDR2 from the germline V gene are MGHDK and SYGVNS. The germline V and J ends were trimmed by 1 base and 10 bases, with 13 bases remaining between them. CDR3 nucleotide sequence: TGTGCCAGCAGTGAATTTGTTGGGCTTGGAGCTTTCTTT. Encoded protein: CASSEFVGLGAFF.

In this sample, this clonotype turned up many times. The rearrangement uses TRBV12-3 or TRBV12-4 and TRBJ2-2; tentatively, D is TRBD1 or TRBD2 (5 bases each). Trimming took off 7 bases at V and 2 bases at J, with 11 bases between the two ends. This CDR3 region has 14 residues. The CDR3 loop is CASTVGANTGELFF. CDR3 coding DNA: TGTGCCAGCACCGTCGGGGCCAACACCGGGGAGCTGTTTTTT.